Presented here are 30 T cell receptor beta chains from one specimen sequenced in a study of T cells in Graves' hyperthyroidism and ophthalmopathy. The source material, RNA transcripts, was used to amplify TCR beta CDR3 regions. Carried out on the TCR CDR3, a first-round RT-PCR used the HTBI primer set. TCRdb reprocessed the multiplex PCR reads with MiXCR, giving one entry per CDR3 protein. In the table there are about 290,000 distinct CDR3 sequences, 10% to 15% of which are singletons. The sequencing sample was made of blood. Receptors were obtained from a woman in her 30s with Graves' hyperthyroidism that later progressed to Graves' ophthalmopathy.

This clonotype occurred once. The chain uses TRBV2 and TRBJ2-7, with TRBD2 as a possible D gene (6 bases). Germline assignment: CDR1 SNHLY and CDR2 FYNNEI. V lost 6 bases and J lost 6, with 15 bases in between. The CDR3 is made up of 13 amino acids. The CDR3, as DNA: TGTGCCAGCAGCTCGTACGGGGGAACCGAGCAGTACTTC. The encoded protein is CASSSYGGTEQYF. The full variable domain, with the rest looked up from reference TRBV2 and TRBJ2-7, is EPEVTQTPSHQVTQMGQEVILRCVPISNHLYFYWYRQILGQKVEFLVSFYNNEISEKSEIFDDQFSVERPDGSNFTLKIRSTKLEDSAMYFCASSSYGGTEQYFGPGTRLTVT.

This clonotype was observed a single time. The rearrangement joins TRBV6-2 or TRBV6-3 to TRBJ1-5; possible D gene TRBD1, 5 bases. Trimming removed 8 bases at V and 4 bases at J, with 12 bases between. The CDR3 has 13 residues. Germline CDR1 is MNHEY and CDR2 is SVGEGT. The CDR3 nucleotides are TGTGCCAGCTACTGGGGCGCAAATCAGCCCCAGCATTTT. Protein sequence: CASYWGANQPQHF.

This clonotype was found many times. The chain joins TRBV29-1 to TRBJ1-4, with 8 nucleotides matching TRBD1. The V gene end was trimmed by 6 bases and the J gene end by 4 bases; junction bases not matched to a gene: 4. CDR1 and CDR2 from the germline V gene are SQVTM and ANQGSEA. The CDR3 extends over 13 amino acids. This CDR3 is CSVGDRNNEKLFF. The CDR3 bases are TGCAGCGTCGGGGACAGGAATAATGAAAAACTGTTTTTT.

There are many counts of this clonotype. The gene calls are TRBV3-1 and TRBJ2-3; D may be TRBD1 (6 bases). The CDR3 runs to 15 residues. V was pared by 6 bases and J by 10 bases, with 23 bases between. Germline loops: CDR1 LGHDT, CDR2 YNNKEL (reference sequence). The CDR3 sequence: CASSNTGQLPRSQYF. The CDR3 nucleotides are TGTGCCAGCAGTAACACGGGACAACTCCCCCGATCGCAGTATTTT.

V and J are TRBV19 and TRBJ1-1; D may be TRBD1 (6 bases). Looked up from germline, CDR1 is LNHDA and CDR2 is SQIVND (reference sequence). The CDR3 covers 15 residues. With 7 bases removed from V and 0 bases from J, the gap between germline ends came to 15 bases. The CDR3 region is CASKWTALVNTEAFF. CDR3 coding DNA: TGTGCCAGTAAATGGACAGCCCTAGTGAACACTGAAGCTTTCTTT.

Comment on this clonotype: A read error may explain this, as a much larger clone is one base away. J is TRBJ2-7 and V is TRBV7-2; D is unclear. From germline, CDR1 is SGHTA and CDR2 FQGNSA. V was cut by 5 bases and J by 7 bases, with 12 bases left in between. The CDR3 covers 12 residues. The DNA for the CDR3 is TGTACCAGCAGCCCCAGTACCCAGGAGCAGTACTTC. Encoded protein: CTSSPSTQEQYF.

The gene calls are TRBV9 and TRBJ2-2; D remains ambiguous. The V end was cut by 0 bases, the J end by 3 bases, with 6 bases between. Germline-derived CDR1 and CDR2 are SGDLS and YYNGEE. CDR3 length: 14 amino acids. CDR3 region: CASSVDSDTGELFF. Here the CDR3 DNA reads TGTGCCAGCAGCGTAGACTCCGACACCGGGGAGCTGTTTTTT. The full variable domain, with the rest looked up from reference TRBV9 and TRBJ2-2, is DSGVTQTPKHLITATGQRVTLRCSPRSGDLSVYWYQQSLDQGLQFLIQYYNGEERAKGNILERFSAQQFPDLHSELNLSSLELGDSALYFCASSVDSDTGELFFGEGSRLTVL.

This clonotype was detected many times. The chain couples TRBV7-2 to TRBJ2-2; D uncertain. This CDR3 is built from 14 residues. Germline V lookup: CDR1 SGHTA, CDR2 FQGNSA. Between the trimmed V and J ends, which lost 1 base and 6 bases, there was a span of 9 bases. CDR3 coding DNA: TGTGCCAGCAGCTTAGTAGTTGATGCCGGGGAGCTGTTTTTT. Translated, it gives CASSLVVDAGELFF. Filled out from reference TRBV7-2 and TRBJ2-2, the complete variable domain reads GAGVSQSPSNKVTEKGKDVELRCDPISGHTALYWYRQSLGQGLEFLIYFQGNSAPDKSGLPSDRFSAERTGGSVSTLTIQRTQQEDSAVYLCASSLVVDAGELFFGEGSRLTVL.

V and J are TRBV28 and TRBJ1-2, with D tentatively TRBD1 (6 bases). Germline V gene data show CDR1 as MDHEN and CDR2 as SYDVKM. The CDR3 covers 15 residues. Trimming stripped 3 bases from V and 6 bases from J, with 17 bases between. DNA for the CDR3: TGTGCCAGCAGTTTCGATCGGGGGCGCTCCCATGGCTACACCTTC. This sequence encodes CASSFDRGRSHGYTF.

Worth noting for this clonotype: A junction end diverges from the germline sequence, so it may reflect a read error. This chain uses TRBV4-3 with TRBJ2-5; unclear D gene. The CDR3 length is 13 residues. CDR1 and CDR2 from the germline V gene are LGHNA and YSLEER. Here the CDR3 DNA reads TGCGCCAGCAGCCAAGAAGTCGGAGAGACCGAGTACTTC. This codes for CASSQEVGETEYF.

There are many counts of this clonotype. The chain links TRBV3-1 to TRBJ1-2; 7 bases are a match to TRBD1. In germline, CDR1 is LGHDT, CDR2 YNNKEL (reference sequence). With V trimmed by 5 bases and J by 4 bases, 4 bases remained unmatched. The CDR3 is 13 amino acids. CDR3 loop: CASSLTGAYGYTF. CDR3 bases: TGTGCCAGCAGCTTAACAGGGGCCTATGGCTACACCTTC.

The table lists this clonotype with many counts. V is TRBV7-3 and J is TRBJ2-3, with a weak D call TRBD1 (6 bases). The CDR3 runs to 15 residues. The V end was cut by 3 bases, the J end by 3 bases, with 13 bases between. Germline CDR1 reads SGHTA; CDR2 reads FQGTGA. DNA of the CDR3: TGTGCCAGCAGCTTGGACAGTGAAGTAACAGATACGCAGTATTTT. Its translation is CASSLDSEVTDTQYF. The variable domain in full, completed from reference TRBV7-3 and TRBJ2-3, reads GAGVSQTPSNKVTEKGKYVELRCDPISGHTALYWYRQSLGQGPEFLIYFQGTGAADDSGLPNDRFFAVRPEGSVSTLKIQRTERGDSAVYLCASSLDSEVTDTQYFGPGTRLTVL.

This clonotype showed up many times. As DNA, the CDR3 is TGTGCCAGCAGACCGGGACTAGCGTCCTACAATGAGCAGTTCTTC. It codes for CASRPGLASYNEQFF. This chain links TRBV7-2 with TRBJ2-1; TRBD2 agrees at 10 bases. This CDR3 is 15 amino acids long. V was clipped by 6 bases and J by 1 base; unmatched bases: 3. Germline V gene lookup returns CDR1 SGHTA and CDR2 FQGNSA.

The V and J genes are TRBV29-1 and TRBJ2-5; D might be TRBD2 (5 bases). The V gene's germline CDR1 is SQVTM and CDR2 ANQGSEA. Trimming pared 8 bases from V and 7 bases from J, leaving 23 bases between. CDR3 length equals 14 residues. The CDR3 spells CSFSSSDPTGTQYF. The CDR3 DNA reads TGCAGCTTCTCGAGTAGCGACCCGACGGGGACCCAGTACTTC.

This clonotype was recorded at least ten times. The CDR3 DNA follows: TGTGCCAGCAGCTTCTCCTCGACCTACGAGCAGTACTTC. Its translation: CASSFSSTYEQYF. This chain uses TRBV7-2 with TRBJ2-7; D not certain. The ends were cut back, 3 bases at V and 2 bases at J, with 8 bases in the middle. CDR3 length: 13 residues. CDR1 is SGHTA and CDR2 is FQGNSA in the germline V gene.

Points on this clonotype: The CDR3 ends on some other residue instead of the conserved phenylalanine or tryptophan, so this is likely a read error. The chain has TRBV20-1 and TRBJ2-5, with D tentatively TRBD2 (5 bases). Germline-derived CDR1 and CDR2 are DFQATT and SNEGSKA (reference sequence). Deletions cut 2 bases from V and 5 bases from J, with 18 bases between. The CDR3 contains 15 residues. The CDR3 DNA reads TGCAGTGCTAGACAAGGAGCGGCTGGGTGGGAGACCCAGTACCTC. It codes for CSARQGAAGWETQYL.

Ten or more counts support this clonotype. The CDR3 loop reads CASSLGTEGHEQYF. DNA of the CDR3: TGTGCCAGCAGCTTAGGGACAGAGGGGCACGAGCAGTACTTC. V is TRBV13 and J is TRBJ2-7; possibly TRBD1 or TRBD2 for D (5 bases each). The ends were cut back, 0 bases at V and 5 bases at J, with 11 bases in the middle. The CDR3 has 14 amino acids. Germline V CDR1 and CDR2: PRHDT, FYEKMQ (reference sequence). Based on the CDR3 plus reference TRBV13 and TRBJ2-7, the full variable domain is AAGVIQSPRHLIKEKRETATLKCYPIPRHDTVYWYQQGPGQDPQFLISFYEKMQSDKGSIPDRFSAQQFSDYHSELNMSSLELGDSALYFCASSLGTEGHEQYFGPGTRLTVT.

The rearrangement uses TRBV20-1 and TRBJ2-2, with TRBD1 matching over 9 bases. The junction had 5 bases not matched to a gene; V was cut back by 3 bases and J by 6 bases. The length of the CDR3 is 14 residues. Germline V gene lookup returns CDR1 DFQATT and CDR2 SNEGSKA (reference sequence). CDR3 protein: CSASRQGGAGELFF. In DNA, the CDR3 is TGCAGTGCTAGTCGACAGGGGGGCGCCGGGGAGCTGTTTTTT.

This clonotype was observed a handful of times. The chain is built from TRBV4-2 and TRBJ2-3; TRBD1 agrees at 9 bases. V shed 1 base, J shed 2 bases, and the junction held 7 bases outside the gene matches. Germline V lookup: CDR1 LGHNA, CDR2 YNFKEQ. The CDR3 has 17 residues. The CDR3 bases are TGTGCCAGCAGCCAAGCAACCGGGACAGGGTCCACAGATACGCAGTATTTT. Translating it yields CASSQATGTGSTDTQYF.

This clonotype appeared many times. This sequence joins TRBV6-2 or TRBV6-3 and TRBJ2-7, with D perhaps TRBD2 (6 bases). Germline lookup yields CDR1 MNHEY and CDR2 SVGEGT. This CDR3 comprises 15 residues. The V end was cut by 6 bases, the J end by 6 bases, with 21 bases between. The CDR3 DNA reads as TGTGCCAGCAGGCCTGGGAGGCTAGCAGCGGCCGAGCAGTACTTC. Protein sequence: CASRPGRLAAAEQYF.

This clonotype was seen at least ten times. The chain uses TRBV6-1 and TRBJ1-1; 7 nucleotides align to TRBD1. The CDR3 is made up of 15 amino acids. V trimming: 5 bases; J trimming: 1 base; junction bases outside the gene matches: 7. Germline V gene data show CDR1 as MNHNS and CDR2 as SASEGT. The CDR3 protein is CASSSEGAGNTEAFF. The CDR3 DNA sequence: TGTGCCAGCAGTTCTGAGGGGGCGGGGAACACTGAAGCTTTCTTT.

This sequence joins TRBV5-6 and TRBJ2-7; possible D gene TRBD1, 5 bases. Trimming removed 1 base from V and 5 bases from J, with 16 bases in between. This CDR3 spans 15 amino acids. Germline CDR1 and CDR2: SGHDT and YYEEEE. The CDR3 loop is CASSLIREWDDEQYF. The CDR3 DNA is TGTGCCAGCAGCTTGATCAGGGAATGGGATGACGAGCAGTACTTC. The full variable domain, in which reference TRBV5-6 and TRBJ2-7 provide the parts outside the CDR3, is DAGVTQSPTHLIKTRGQQVTLRCSPKSGHDTVSWYQQALGQGPQFIFQYYEEEERQRGNFPDRFSGHQFPNYSSELNVNALLLGDSALYLCASSLIREWDDEQYFGPGTRLTVT.

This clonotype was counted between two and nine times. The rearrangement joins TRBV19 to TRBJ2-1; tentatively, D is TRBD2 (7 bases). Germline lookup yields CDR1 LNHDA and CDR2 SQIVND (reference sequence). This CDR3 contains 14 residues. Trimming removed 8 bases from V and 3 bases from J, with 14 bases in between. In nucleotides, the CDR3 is TGTGCCAGTGGTAGGGGGGGAGTCTACAATGAGCAGTTCTTC. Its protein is CASGRGGVYNEQFF.

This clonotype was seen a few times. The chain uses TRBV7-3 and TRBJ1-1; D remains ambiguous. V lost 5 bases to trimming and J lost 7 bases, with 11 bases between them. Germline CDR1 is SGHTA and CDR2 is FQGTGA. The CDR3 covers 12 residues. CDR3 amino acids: CASSLQDGEAFF. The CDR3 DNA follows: TGTGCCAGCAGCCTTCAGGACGGTGAAGCTTTCTTT.

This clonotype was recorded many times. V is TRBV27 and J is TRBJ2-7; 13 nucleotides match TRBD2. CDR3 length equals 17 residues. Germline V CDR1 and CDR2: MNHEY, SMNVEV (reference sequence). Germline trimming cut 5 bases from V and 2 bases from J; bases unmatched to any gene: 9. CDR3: CASSIPTSGRATYEQYF. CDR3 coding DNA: TGTGCCAGCAGTATACCCACTAGCGGGAGGGCCACCTACGAGCAGTACTTC.

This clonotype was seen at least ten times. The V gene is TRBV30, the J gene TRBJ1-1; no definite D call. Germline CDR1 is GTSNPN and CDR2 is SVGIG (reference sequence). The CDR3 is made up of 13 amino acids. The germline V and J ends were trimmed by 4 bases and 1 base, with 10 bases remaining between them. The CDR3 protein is CAWKTGRNTEAFF. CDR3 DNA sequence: TGTGCCTGGAAGACCGGACGGAACACTGAAGCTTTCTTT.

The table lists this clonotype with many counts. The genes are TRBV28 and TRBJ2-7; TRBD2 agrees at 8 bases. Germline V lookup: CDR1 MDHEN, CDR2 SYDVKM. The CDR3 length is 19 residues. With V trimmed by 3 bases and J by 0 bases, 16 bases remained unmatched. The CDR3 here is CASSFGASGRFTSSYEQYF. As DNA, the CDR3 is TGTGCCAGCAGTTTTGGGGCTAGCGGGCGTTTCACGAGCTCCTACGAGCAGTACTTC.

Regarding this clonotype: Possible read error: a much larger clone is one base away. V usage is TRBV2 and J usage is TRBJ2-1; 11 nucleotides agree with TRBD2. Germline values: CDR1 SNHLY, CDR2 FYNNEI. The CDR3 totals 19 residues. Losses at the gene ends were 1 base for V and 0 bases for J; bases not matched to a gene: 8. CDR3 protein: CASSEGILAGGSSYNEQFF. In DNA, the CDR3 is TGTGCCAGCAGTGAAGGGATCCTAGCGGGAGGAAGCTCCTACAATGAGCAGTTCTTC.

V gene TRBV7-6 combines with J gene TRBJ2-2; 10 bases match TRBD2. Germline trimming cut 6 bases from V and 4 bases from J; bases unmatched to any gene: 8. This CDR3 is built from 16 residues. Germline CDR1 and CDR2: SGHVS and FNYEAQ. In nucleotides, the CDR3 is TGTGCCAGCAGATCTAGCGGGGGAAAGTCCACCGGGGAGCTGTTTTTT. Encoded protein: CASRSSGGKSTGELFF. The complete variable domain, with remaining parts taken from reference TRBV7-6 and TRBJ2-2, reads GAGVSQSPRYKVTKRGQDVALRCDPISGHVSLYWYRQALGQGPEFLTYFNYEAQQDKSGLPNDRFSAERPEGSISTLTIQRTEQRDSAMYRCASRSSGGKSTGELFFGEGSRLTVL.

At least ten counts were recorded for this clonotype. The CDR3: CASSQGSTQYF. The CDR3 DNA reads as TGTGCCAGCAGCCAAGGGTCAACGCAGTATTTT. The V gene is TRBV3-1, the J gene TRBJ2-3; D ambiguous. This CDR3 region has 11 residues. Trimming removed 1 base at V and 9 bases at J, with 5 bases between. The germline V gene encodes CDR1 LGHDT and CDR2 YNNKEL (reference sequence).